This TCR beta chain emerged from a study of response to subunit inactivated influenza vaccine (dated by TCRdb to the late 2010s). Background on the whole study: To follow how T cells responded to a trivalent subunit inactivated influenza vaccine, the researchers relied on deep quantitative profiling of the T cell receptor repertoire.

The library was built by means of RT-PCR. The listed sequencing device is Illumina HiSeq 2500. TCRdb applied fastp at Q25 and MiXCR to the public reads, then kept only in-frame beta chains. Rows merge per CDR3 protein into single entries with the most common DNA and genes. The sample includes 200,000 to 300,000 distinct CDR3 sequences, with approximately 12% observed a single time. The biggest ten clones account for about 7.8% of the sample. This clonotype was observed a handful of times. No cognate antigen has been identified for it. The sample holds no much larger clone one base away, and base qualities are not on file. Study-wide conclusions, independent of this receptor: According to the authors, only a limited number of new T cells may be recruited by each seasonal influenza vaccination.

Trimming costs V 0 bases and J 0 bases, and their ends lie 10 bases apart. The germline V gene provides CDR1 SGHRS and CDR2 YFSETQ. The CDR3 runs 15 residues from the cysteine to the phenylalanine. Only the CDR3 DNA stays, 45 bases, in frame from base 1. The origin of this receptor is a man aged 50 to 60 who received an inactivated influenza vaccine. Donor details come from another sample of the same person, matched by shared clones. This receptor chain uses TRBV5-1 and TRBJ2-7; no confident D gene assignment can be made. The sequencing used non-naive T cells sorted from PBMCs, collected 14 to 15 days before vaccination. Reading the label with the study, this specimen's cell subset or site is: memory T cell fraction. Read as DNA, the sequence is TGCGCCAGCAGCTTGGGGATGGGCTTCTCCTACGAGCAGTACTTC. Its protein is CASSLGMGFSYEQYF.